This T cell receptor (beta chain) derives from a study of CD8+CD57+ T cells in acquired aplastic anemia. General study points: Found in both controls and patients were fewer than 35 CD8+ CDR3 sequences.

CDR3 size: 15 residues. V dropped 4 bases and J dropped 10; count of bases not matched to a gene: 10. CDR1 and CDR2 from the germline V gene are SNHLY and FYNNEI. About this clonotype itself: As yet, its antigen is unknown. This CDR3 fails to terminate in the conserved phenylalanine or tryptophan, so it likely reflects a read error.

The use of genomic DNA as template underpinned the TCR beta VDJ and CDR3 profiling. TCRdb re-analysed the reads in MiXCR, keeping a single row per CDR3 protein. The sample has 250,000 to 350,000 distinct CDR3 sequences, approximately 55% seen once. Sample: sorted CD4+, CD8+, or CD8+CD57+ T cells (not recorded which) from PBMCs. This TCR was recovered from a human donor with severe aplastic anemia or a healthy control (not recorded which). The chain employs TRBV2 and TRBJ2-1, with TRBD2 identical over 10 bases. The CDR3 reads CASSVSSGGLREQFP. In nucleotides, the CDR3 is TGTGCCAGCAGTGTGTCTAGCGGGGGTTTGAGGGAGCAGTTCCCC.